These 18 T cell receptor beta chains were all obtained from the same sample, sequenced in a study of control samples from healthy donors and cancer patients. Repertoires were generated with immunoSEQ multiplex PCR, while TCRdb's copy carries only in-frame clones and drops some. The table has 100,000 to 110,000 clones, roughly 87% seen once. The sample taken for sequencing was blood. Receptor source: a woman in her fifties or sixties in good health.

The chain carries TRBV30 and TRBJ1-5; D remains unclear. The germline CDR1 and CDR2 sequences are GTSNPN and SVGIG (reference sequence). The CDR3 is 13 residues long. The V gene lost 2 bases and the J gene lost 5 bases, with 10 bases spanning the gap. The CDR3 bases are TGTGCCTGGAGTCTCGGCAGAGATCAGCCCCAGCATTTT. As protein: CAWSLGRDQPQHF.

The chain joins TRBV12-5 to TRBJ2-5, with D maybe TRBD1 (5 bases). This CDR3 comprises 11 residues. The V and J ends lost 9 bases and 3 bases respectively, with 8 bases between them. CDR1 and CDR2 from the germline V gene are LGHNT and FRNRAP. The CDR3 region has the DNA TGTGCTAGCAAAGGGGAAGAGACCCAGTACTTC. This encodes CASKGEETQYF.

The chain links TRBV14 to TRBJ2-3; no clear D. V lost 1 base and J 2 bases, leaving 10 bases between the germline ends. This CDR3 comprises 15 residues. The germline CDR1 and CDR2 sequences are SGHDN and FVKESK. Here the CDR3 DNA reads TGTGCCAGCAGCCAAGTCTACTCCAACACAGATACGCAGTATTTT. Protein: CASSQVYSNTDTQYF.

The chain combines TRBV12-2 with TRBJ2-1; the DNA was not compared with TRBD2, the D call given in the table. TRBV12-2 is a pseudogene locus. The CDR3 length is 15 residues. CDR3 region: CASRPRWRLTNEQFF. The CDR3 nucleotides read TGTGCAAGTCGCCCCCGTTGGAGGCTAACCAATGAGCAGTTCTTC.

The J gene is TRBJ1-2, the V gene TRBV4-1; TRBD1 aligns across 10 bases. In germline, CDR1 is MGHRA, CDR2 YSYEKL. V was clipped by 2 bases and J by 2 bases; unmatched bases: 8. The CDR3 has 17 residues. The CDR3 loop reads CASSQPGQGLQNYGYTF. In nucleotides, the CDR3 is TGCGCCAGCAGCCAACCGGGACAGGGGTTGCAAAACTATGGCTACACCTTC.

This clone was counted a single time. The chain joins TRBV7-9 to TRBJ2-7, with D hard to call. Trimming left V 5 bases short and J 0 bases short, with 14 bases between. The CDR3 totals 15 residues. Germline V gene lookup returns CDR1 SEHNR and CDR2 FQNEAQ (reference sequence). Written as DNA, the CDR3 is TGTGCCAGCAGCCAACAAGGACCGATCTCCTACGAGCAGTACTTC. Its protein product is CASSQQGPISYEQYF.

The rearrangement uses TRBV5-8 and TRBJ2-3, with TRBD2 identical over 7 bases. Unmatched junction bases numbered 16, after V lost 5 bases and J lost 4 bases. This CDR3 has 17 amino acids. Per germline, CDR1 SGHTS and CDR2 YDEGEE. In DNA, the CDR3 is TGTGCCAGCAGTCCCCTAATAAGCGGGGCAAAGTCAGATACGCAGTATTTT. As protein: CASSPLISGAKSDTQYF.

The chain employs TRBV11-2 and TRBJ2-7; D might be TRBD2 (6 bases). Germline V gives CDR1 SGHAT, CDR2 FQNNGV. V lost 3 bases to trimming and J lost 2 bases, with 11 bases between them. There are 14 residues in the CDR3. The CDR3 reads CASSLASDTYEQYF. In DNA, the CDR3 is TGTGCCAGCAGCTTGGCTAGCGACACCTACGAGCAGTACTTC.

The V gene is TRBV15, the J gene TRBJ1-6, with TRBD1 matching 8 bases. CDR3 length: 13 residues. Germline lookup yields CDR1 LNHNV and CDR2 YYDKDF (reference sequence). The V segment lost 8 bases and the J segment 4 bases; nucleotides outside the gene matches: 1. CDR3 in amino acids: CATRDRYNSPLHF. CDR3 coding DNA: TGTGCCACCCGGGACAGGTATAATTCACCCCTCCACTTT.

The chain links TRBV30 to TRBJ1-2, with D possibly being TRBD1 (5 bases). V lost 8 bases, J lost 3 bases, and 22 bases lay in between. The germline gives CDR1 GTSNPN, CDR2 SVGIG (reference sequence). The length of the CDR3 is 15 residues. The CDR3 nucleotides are TGTGCCCGAACGTTAACGCAGGGAGCCTACTATGGCTACACCTTC. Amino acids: CARTLTQGAYYGYTF.

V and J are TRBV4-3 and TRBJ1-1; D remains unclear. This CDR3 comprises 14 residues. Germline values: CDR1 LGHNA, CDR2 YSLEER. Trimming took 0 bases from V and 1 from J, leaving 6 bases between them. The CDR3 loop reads CASSQDLENTEAFF. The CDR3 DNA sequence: TGCGCCAGCAGCCAAGATCTGGAGAACACTGAAGCTTTCTTT.

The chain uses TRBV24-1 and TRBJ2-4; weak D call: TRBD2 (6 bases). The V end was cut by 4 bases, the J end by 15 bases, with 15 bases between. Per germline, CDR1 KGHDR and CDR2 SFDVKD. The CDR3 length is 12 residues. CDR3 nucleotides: TGTGCCACCAGTGACCCCCGGGGGAAGAGGTACTTC. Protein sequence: CATSDPRGKRYF.

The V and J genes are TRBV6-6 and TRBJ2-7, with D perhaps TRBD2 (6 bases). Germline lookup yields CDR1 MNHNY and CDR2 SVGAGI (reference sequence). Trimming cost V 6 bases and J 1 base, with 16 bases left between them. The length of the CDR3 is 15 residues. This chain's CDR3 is CASRRGSGESYEQYV. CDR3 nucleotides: TGTGCCAGCAGGCGAGGATCGGGGGAATCCTACGAGCAGTACGTC.

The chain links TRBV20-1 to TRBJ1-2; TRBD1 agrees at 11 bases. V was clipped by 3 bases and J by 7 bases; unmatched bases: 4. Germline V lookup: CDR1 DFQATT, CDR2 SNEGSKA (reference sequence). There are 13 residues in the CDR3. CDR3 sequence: CSASSGTGGGYTF. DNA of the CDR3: TGCAGTGCTAGTTCCGGGACAGGGGGTGGCTACACCTTC.

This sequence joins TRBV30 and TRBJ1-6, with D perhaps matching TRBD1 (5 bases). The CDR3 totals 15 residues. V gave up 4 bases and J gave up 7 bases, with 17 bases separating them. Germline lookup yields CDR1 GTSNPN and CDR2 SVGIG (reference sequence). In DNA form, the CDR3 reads TGTGCCTGGACTGGAACCGAGCCAGGGAATTCACCCCTCCACTTT. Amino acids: CAWTGTEPGNSPLHF.

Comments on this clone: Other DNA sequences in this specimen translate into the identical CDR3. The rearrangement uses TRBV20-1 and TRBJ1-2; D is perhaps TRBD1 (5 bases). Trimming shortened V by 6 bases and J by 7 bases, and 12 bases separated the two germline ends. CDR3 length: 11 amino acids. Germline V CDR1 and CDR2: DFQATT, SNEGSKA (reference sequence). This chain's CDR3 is CSARGGVGYTF. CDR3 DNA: TGCAGTGCCCGCGGGGGGGTTGGCTACACCTTC.

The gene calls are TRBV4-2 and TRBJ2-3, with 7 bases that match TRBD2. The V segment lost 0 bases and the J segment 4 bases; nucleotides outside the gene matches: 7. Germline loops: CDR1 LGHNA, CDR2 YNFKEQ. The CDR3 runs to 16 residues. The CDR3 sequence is CASSQERLADADTQYF. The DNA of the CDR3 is TGTGCCAGCAGCCAAGAAAGGCTAGCGGACGCAGATACGCAGTATTTT.

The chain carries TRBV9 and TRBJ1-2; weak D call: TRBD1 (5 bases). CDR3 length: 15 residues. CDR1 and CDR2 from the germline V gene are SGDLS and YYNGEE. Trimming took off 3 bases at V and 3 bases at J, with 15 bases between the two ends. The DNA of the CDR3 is TGTGCCAGCAGCGCCTTCGTGTTGGGGGACTATGGCTACACCTTC. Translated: CASSAFVLGDYGYTF.